This T cell receptor (beta chain) was profiled in a study of T cell repertoires in cytomegalovirus infection. Concerning this clonotype: Its antigen remains unidentified. Without the conserved terminal phenylalanine or tryptophan, this CDR3 likely stems from a read error.

CDR1 and CDR2 from the germline V gene are MGHDK and SYGVNS. J was trimmed by 2 bases and V by 6 bases; bases with no gene match: 6. The CDR3 spans 14 residues. TCRdb re-derived calls from the reads in MiXCR, one entry per CDR3 protein. The data hold about 890,000 distinct CDR3 sequences, with approximately 30% observed a single time. The sequence was collected from a human donor in good health (CMV status not recorded). Some clones in this sample may be carry-over from other donors' samples. The input for sequencing was cultured CD8+ T cells from PBMCs, taken from culture after CMV antigen stimulation. The rearrangement joins TRBV25-1 to TRBJ1-1; 7 bases are a match to TRBD1. The CDR3 protein is CASRRQGVNTEAFL. CDR3 in DNA: TGTGCCAGCAGGAGACAGGGCGTTAACACTGAAGCTTTCTTA.